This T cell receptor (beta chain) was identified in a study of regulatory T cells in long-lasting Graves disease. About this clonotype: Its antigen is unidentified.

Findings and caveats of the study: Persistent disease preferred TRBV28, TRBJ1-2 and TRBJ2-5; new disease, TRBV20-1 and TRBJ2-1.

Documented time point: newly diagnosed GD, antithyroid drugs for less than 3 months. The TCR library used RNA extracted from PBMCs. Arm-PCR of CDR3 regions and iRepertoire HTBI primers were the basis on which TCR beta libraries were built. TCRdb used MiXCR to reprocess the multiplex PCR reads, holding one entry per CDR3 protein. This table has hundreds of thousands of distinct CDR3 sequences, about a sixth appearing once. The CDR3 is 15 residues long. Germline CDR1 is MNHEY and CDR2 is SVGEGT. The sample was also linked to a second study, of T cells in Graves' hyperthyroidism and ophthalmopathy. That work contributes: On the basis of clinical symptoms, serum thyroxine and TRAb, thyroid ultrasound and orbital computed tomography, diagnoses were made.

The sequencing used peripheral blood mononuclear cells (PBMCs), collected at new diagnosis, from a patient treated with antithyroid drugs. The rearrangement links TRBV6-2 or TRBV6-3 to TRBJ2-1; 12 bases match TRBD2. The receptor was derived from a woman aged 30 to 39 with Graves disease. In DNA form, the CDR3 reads TGTGCGAGCGGGCCGACTAGCGGGAGCTACAATGAGCAGTTCTTC. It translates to CASGPTSGSYNEQFF.